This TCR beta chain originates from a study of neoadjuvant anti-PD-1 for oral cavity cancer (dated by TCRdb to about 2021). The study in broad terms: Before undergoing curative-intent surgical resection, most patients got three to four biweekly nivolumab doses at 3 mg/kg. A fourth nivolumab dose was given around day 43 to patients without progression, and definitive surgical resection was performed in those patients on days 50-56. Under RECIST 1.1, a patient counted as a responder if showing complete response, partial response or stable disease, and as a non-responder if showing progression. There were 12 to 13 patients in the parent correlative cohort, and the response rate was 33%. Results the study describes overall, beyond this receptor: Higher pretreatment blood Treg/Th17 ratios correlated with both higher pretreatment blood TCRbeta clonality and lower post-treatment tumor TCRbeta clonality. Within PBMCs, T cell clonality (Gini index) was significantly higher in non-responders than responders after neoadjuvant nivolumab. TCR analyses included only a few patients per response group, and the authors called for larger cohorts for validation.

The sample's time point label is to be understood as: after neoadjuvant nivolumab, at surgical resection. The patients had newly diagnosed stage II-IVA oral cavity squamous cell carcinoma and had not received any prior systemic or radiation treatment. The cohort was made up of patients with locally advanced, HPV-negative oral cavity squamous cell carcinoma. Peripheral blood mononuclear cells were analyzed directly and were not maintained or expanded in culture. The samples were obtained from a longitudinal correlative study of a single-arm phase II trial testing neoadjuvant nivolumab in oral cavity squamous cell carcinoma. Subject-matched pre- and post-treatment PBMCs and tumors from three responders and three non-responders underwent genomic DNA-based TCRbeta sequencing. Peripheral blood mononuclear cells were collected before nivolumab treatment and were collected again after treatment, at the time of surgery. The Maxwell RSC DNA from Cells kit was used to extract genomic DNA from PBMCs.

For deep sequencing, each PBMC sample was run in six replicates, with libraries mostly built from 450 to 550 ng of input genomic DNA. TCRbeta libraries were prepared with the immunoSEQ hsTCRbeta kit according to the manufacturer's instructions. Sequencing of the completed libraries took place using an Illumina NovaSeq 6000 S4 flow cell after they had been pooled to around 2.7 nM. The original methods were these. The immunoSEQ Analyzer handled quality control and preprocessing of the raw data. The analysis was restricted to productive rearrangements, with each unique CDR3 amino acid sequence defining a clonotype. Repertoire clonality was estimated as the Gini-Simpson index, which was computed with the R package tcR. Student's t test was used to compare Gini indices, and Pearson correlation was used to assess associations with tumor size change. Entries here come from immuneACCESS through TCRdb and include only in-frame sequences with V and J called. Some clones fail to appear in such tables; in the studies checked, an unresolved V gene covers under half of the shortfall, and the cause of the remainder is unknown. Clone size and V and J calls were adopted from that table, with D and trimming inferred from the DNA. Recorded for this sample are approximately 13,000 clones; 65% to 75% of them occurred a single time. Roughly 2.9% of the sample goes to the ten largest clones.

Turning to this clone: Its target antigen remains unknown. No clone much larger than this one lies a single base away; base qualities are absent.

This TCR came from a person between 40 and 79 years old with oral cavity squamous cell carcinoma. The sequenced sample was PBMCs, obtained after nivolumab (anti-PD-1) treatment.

The DNA sequence is as follows: TGTGCCAGCAGTTACTCGATGGGACTGGGGGCCAATGAGCAGTTCTTC. Translated, this gives CASSYSMGLGANEQFF. The rearrangement combines TRBV6-5 with TRBJ2-1; the D segment is perhaps TRBD1 or TRBD2, each sharing 6 matched bases. CDR1 and CDR2, per the germline V gene, are MNHEY and SVGAGI. Cut back by 0 bases and 6 bases, the V and J ends lie 15 bases apart. The CDR3 spans 16 residues, from the cysteine through the phenylalanine. Only CDR3 DNA remains: 48 bases, in frame from the first base.